This entry describes one TCR beta chain. Antigen unknown. The data are from a study of cytomegalovirus exposure and HLA in healthy donors. Study-level information: Early on, a data release was issued that held tens of millions of unique TCRs from HLA-typed donors. General study points: Rates of TCR association differed by HLA locus in a later analysis, with DRB1 highest and HLA-C lowest. CMV antigen specificity was confirmed in vitro for a few CMV-associated chains.

The V gene lost 5 bases and the J gene lost 3 bases, with 14 bases spanning the gap. Germline loops: CDR1 LNHDA, CDR2 SQIVND (reference sequence). The CDR3 is 14 amino acids. With 60 Vbeta and 13 Jbeta primers, the PCR was carried out. TCRdb's copy holds only in-frame clones and misses some; the assay was immunoSEQ multiplex PCR. The data contain approximately 160,000 clones, 77% of them singletons. The clonotype originates from a woman in her 30s in good health and CMV-seronegative. The genes are TRBV19 and TRBJ2-7; a weak D match, TRBD2 (7 bases). Sequences were obtained from PBMCs. CDR3 DNA sequence: TGTGCCAGTAGTGAACTAGGGGGGGGCTACGAGCAGTACTTC. As protein: CASSELGGGYEQYF.